Shown below are 11 T cell receptor beta chains from a single sample sequenced in a study of shared clonotypes between healthy human individuals. The table came from immunoSEQ multiplex PCR; TCRdb's copy has only in-frame clones and leaves some out. The profile shows roughly 810,000 clones, about 97% of them singletons. CD45RO-negative cells were positively selected for CCR7, leaving out terminally differentiated effector memory CD45RA+ cells. The material sequenced was naive CD8+ T cells sorted from blood. These receptors came from a man in his thirties or forties in good health.

A single count supports this clone. The rearrangement uses TRBV27 and TRBJ1-5; 8 bases line up with TRBD1. CDR3 size: 14 residues. J was trimmed by 6 bases and V by 3 bases; bases with no gene match: 4. Germline V gene lookup returns CDR1 MNHEY and CDR2 SMNVEV (reference sequence). The CDR3 nucleotides read TGTGCCAGCAGTTTGGACAGGGCGGGTCAGCCCCAGCATTTT. Amino acid sequence: CASSLDRAGQPQHF.

The CDR3 protein is CASSLILDEQYF. CDR3 coding DNA: TGCGCCAGCAGCTTGATTCTCGACGAGCAGTACTTC. The rearrangement joins TRBV5-1 to TRBJ2-7; no definite D call. Germline values: CDR1 SGHRS, CDR2 YFSETQ. The V end was cut by 1 base, the J end by 5 bases, with 7 bases between. The CDR3 has 12 residues.

Worth noting for this clone: In the same sample, other DNA sequences code for this CDR3. The chain recombines TRBV7-9 with TRBJ2-5; 9 bases agree with TRBD1. With 1 base clipped from V and 4 bases from J, the junction kept 4 bases outside the gene matches. The CDR3 loop spans 15 amino acids. CDR1 is SEHNR, CDR2 FQNEAQ, per germline (reference sequence). The CDR3 loop reads CASSLGPQGAETQYF. The CDR3 nucleotides read TGTGCCAGCAGCTTAGGACCACAGGGGGCAGAGACCCAGTACTTC.

The J gene is TRBJ2-1, the V gene TRBV12-5; D possibly corresponds to TRBD2 (6 bases). The germline V gene encodes CDR1 LGHNT and CDR2 FRNRAP. This CDR3 comprises 14 residues. V lost 1 base and J 5 bases, leaving 9 bases between the germline ends. DNA of the CDR3: TGTGCTAGTGGTTTGGGGGACTGGGACAATGAGCAGTTCTTC. Its protein product is CASGLGDWDNEQFF.

This clone turned up a few times. Here the CDR3 DNA reads TGTGCCTGGTCCCCGGGACAGGGGAGTCTACCCCAGCATTTT. Residues: CAWSPGQGSLPQHF. The chain recombines TRBV30 with TRBJ1-5; 10 nucleotides align to TRBD1. Trimming took 5 bases from V and 10 from J; bases not matched to a gene: 11. The CDR3 consists of 14 residues. CDR1 is GTSNPN, CDR2 SVGIG, per germline (reference sequence).

The chain combines TRBV7-2 with TRBJ2-3, with a tentative D call TRBD2 (5 bases). The CDR3 runs to 15 residues. Trimming removed 0 bases from V and 6 bases from J, with 13 bases in between. Germline V CDR1 and CDR2: SGHTA, FQGNSA. CDR3 loop: CASSLALRRGDTQYF. The DNA for the CDR3 is TGTGCCAGCAGCTTAGCGCTTAGGAGAGGGGATACGCAGTATTTT.

This clone was observed once. CDR3 nucleotide sequence: TGTGCCAGCAGGGGGTACACCGGGGAGCTGTTTTTT. Protein product: CASRGYTGELFF. The genes are TRBV28 and TRBJ2-2; D is unresolved. The V and J ends lost 6 bases and 3 bases respectively, with 5 bases between them. Germline V gene data show CDR1 as MDHEN and CDR2 as SYDVKM. The CDR3 length is 12 residues.

CDR3 DNA sequence: TGTGCCATCAGTGAGTATCCGGGAAATTCCTACGAGCAGTACTTC. Translation gives CAISEYPGNSYEQYF. This sequence joins TRBV10-3 and TRBJ2-7; D is possibly TRBD2 (5 bases). Germline values: CDR1 ENHRY, CDR2 SYGVKD. The CDR3 contains 15 residues. V gave up 1 base and J gave up 1 base, with 11 bases separating them.

This chain connects TRBV11-2 to TRBJ2-7; 12 nucleotides agree with TRBD2. The CDR3 is made up of 15 amino acids. The V segment lost 6 bases and the J segment 4 bases; nucleotides outside the gene matches: 7. The germline CDR1 and CDR2 sequences are SGHAT and FQNNGV. CDR3 residues: CASSQAGTSGYEQYF. The DNA of the CDR3 is TGTGCCAGCAGTCAAGCCGGGACTAGCGGGTACGAGCAGTACTTC.

The chain joins TRBV7-9 to TRBJ2-5; D is perhaps TRBD2 (6 bases). The CDR3 consists of 15 residues. Per germline, CDR1 SEHNR and CDR2 FQNEAQ (reference sequence). The V end lost 5 bases, the J end lost 2 bases, and 15 bases lay between the germline ends. CDR3 sequence reads: CASSRNPRGQETQYF. In nucleotides, the CDR3 is TGTGCCAGCAGCCGGAATCCCCGGGGGCAAGAGACCCAGTACTTC.

On this clone itself: The sample has other DNA sequences that encode this CDR3 too. The chain recombines TRBV6-5 with TRBJ1-1; D gene unclear. The CDR3 length is 13 residues. The germline V gene encodes CDR1 MNHEY and CDR2 SVGAGI. Trimming stripped 0 bases from V and 1 base from J, with 3 bases between. DNA of the CDR3: TGTGCCAGCAGTTACTCCGCGAACACTGAAGCTTTCTTT. This sequence encodes CASSYSANTEAFF.